This T cell receptor beta chain was found in a study of vaccination and CD4 T cells after COVID-19. Study information: A CEFX pool, an HIV-1 Nef pool, or else no peptide went into the control cultures. Whole-study results and caveats: Convalescent patients had a median about 90% of reactive clones appearing only post-vaccination. Median SARS-CoV-2-reactive clonotype numbers rose nonsignificantly, roughly 21 to 38.

Described treatment: approximately 10-day PBMC culture with coronavirus spike peptide pools or control peptides (ViraFEST assay). The Oncomine TCR Beta short-read assay was applied to DNA of cultured CD4+ T cells. One entry per CDR3 protein results from TCRdb running MiXCR on the PCR reads. Of about 8,500 distinct CDR3 sequences listed, about 47% were seen once; the top ten hold 20% to 25%. Germline-derived CDR1 and CDR2 are MDHEN and SYDVKM. Trimming left V 4 bases short and J 4 bases short, with 14 bases between. This CDR3 is 15 amino acids long. In this sample, this clonotype turned up a few times. The antigen is not known.

The receptor's source is a human donor who had recovered from COVID-19. Sequenced: CD4+ T cells from blood, cultured in vitro. The V call is TRBV28, the J call TRBJ1-5; D is unresolved. CDR3 protein: CASSSLAPKNQPQHF. The CDR3 coding sequence is TGTGCCAGCAGTTCCCTAGCCCCGAAGAATCAGCCCCAGCATTTT.